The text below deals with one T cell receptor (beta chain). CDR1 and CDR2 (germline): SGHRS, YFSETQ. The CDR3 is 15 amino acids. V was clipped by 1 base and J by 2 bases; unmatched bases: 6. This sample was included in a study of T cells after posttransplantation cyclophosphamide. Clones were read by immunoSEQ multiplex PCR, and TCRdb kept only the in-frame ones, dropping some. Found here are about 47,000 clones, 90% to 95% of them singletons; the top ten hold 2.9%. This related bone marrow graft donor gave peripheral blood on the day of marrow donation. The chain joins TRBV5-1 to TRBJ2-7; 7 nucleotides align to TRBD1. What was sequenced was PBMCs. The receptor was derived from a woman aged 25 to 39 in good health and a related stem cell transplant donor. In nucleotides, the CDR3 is TGCGCCAGCAGCTTGACAGGGGACGTTACCTACGAGCAGTACTTC. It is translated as CASSLTGDVTYEQYF.